This paragraph covers one T cell receptor beta chain sequence. What it binds is not known. Trimming took 4 bases from V and 5 from J; bases not matched to a gene: 12. The CDR3 has 15 residues. Germline assignment: CDR1 SGHRS and CDR2 YFSETQ. This entry belongs to a study of siplizumab effects on memory and regulatory T cells. General study points: Proliferating siplizumab-culture Treg suppressive function went unconfirmed. The authors could not assign a naive or memory phenotype to roughly 75-97% of proliferating CD4+ or CD8+ clones.

Profiling relied on immunoSEQ multiplex PCR, and the TCRdb table lists in-frame clones only, not all of them. The sample has about 100,000 clones; about 95% are singletons. The receptor's source is a human donor in good health. V is TRBV5-1 and J is TRBJ2-7; 7 bases map to TRBD2. The specimen was non-Treg CD4+ T cells sorted from blood. The CDR3 DNA follows: TGCGCCAGCAGCCGGTCGGGCGGGAGTATTAACGAGCAGTACTTC. Protein: CASSRSGGSINEQYF. The variable domain in full, with the rest retrieved from reference TRBV5-1 and TRBJ2-7, is KAGVTQTPRYLIKTRGQQVTLSCSPISGHRSVSWYQQTPGQGLQFLFEYFSETQRNKGNFPGRFSGRQFSNSRSEMNVSTLELGDSALYLCASSRSGGSINEQYFGPGTRLTVT.